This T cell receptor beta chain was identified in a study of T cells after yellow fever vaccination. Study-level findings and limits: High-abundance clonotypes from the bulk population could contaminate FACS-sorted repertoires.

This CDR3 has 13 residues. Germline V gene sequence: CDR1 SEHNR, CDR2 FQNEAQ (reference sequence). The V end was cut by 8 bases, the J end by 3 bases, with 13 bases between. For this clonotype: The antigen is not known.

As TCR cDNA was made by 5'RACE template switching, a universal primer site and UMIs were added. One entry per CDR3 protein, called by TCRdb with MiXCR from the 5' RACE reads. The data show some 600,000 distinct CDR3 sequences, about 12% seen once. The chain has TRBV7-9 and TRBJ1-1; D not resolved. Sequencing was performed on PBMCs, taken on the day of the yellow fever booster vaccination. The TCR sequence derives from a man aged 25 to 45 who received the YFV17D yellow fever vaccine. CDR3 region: CASRGRSDTEAFF. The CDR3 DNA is TGTGCCAGCCGAGGCCGGTCCGACACTGAAGCTTTCTTT.